The entry below describes one TCR beta chain. These data belong to a study of blood T cell repertoires in COVID-19. Overall study context: The United States, Italy and Spain were the sources of the acute and convalescent COVID-19 samples. From T cells, B-cell-depleted T cells, or PBMCs came the material, which was cDNA or gDNA.

Germline CDR1 reads PRHDT; CDR2 reads FYEKMQ (reference sequence). The CDR3 covers 14 residues. Trimming cost V 7 bases and J 4 bases; bases outside gene matches: 9. In the original workflow: Estimation of nucleated cell counts relied on the amplification of reference gene primers. Generated by immunoSEQ multiplex PCR, the TCRdb table keeps only in-frame clones and is missing some. V and J calls and clone size come straight from that table; D and trimming were deduced from the DNA. The sample holds around 100,000 clones, roughly 87% seen once. Sequenced: peripheral blood. The chain is built from TRBV13 and TRBJ1-2; 7 nucleotides line up with TRBD1. This receptor was taken from a human donor in a cohort sampled during active COVID-19. The CDR3 sequence is CASTKNRGGYGYTF. The CDR3 DNA reads as TGTGCCAGCACGAAGAACAGGGGAGGCTATGGCTACACCTTC.